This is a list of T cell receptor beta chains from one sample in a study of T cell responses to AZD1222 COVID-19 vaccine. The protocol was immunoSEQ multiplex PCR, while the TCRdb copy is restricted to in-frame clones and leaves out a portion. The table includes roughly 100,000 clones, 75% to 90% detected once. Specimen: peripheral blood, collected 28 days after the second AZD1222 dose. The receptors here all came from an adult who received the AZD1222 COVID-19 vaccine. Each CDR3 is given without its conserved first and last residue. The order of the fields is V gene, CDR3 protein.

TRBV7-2,ASSSGQTQETQY
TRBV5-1,ANPSNRDGEDGYT
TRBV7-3,ASTPLKSGELF
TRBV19,ASSIGATGTYEQY
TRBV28,ASSRALNEKLF
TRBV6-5,ASALRDSQTQY
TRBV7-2,ASSLGEAETQY
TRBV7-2,ASSLAGLGETQY
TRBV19,ASTRGGGSYNEQF
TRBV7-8,ASSIGQYYEQY
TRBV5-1,ASSFGERNTEAF
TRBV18,ASSGQPKAGNNEQF
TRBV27,ASSRTGVGSGNTIY
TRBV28,ASTLGLGVGEKLF
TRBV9,ASSPTTANIQY
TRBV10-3,ATWTGGRGQPQH
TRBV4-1,ASSQGRAQLYEQY
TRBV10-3,AISEQRELSTDTQY
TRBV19,ASSKGGSTGGFDEQF
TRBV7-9,ASSFVPGLEASEQF
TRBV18,ASSPPQSSEAF
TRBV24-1,ATSGHPGTGVETQY
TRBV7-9,ASSLPSETLSYEQY
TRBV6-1,ASSESSLTYNEQF
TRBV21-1,ASNRPEIKQNGYT
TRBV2,ASSDFSGNTIY
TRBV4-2,ASSQESSRTDTQY
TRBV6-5,ASSYEGRGELF
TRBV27,ASSLSWSVSDEQF
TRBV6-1,ASSDVRGGANVLT
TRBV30,AWSGQIYTEAF
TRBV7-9,ASSPGITYEQY
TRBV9,ASSVELAGAGGGELF
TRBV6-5,ATSRGGRREQY
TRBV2,ASKSSSGGQKQF
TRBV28,ASSLVTVNYGYT
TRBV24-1,ATSDFGQGSVEQF
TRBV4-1,ASSQDELRGLKETQY
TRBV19,ASSPLRGETQY
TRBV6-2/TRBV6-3,ASSYTSHREYNEQF
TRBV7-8,ASKPFGGDTQY
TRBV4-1,ASSPGLAGEKGNEQF
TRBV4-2,ASSQAGTSSGNTIY
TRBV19,ASSIRDTTYEQY
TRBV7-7,ASSLRGGGTDTQY
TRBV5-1,ASSGSDRYEQY
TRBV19,ASRLGTRNEQY